This T cell receptor (beta chain) was captured by sequencing in a study of T cell responses to AZD1222 COVID-19 vaccine. Findings of the study overall: Once two AZD1222 doses were given, Spike-specific TCR breadth and depth went up. Of the AZD1222 recipients, only 5 to 7 were seropositive at baseline. The repertoires were collected only after the peak T cell response. Variant regions that are unmutated are reportedly the target of nearly half of spike-specific TCRs.

TCRdb's copy holds only in-frame clones and misses some; the assay was immunoSEQ multiplex PCR. The sample carries 100,000 to 150,000 clones, about 89% recorded once. Of note for this clone: Its antigen is undetermined.

The sequenced sample was peripheral blood, obtained on day 0 of MenACWY control vaccination. This receptor was identified in an adult in good health.

The CDR3 bases are TGTGCCAGCCGGGACTCGAGAGGAGATACGCAGTATTTT. This translates into CASRDSRGDTQYF. The chain employs TRBV12-3 or TRBV12-4 and TRBJ2-3, with D possibly matching TRBD2 (6 bases). The CDR3 is 13 residues long. The V gene lost 8 bases and the J gene lost 5 bases, with 14 bases spanning the gap.